These 5 T cell receptor beta chains were all obtained from the same sample, sequenced in a study of identical twins. TCRdb reanalysed the 5' RACE reads using MiXCR and keeps one entry per CDR3 protein. Of 1.5 million to 2 million distinct CDR3 sequences in the sample, about 30% are singletons; the top ten hold more than 0.25%. Material for sequencing was cord blood. The source of these receptors is a newborn girl in good health.

This clonotype was detected a few times. V is TRBV9 and J is TRBJ2-1; TRBD1 matches 8 bases. The closer fit of TRBJ2-7 to the DNA end suggests the J call may be wrong. CDR1 is SGDLS, CDR2 YYNGEE, per germline. The CDR3 is 14 amino acids. DNA of the CDR3: TGTGCCAGCAGCGTAGGGGACAGGTACAATGAGCAGTACTTC. Its protein is CASSVGDRYNEQYF.

J is TRBJ2-1 and V is TRBV6-2 or TRBV6-3; D might be TRBD2 (6 bases). The CDR3 is made up of 15 amino acids. Germline loops: CDR1 MNHEY, CDR2 SVGEGT. V was clipped by 6 bases and J by 2 bases, with 14 bases between them. The chain's CDR3 is CASRRLVPTYNEQFF. CDR3 DNA sequence: TGTGCCAGCAGGAGACTAGTCCCTACCTACAATGAGCAGTTCTTC.

This clonotype was seen repeatedly, ten times or more. This sequence joins TRBV10-3 and TRBJ1-2, with 7 bases aligning to TRBD1. V shed 3 bases, J shed 8 bases, and the junction held 9 bases outside the gene matches. CDR1 ENHRY and CDR2 SYGVKD come from the germline V gene. The CDR3 extends over 14 amino acids. The CDR3 region is CAISDDRELFGYTF. DNA of the CDR3: TGTGCCATCAGTGACGACAGGGAGCTATTCGGCTACACCTTC.

The chain uses TRBV18 and TRBJ1-2, with a weak D call TRBD1 (6 bases). The CDR3 is 13 amino acids. In germline, CDR1 is KGHSH, CDR2 LQKENI. The V end lost 4 bases, the J end lost 4 bases, and 10 bases lay between the germline ends. In nucleotides, the CDR3 is TGTGCCAGCTCACGGACAGTTATCTATGGCTACACCTTC. Its translation: CASSRTVIYGYTF.

This clonotype has at least ten counts. The chain links TRBV4-1 to TRBJ2-1; 9 bases line up with TRBD2. CDR1 is MGHRA and CDR2 is YSYEKL in the germline V gene. The CDR3 is 15 residues long. The trim removed 4 bases at V and 2 bases at J, leaving 3 bases unmatched. The CDR3 is CASSPGTSPYNEQFF. DNA of the CDR3: TGCGCCAGCAGCCCCGGGACTAGCCCCTACAATGAGCAGTTCTTC.